This entry is about one T cell receptor beta chain. Which antigen it targets is not known. Compared with germline, one end of the junction differs, possibly owing to a read error. Each collaborating institution followed its own protocols to collect whole blood in K2EDTA tubes. For TCRbeta analysis, collaborators shipped samples as frozen whole blood, isolated PBMCs, or DNA extracted from either of those sample types. TCRbeta CDR3 regions were amplified from genomic DNA using the immunoSEQ Assay, a bias-controlled multiplex PCR. The authors' analysis ran thus. Within the assay, amplification of reference gene primers was used to estimate how many nucleated cells each sample contained. To quantify the absolute abundance of each unique TCRbeta CDR3 rearrangement, sequence reads were collapsed and filtered. For each sample, productive Simpson clonality was calculated as the square root of Simpson's diversity index over productive rearrangements. The table comes from immuneACCESS by way of TCRdb, which keeps in-frame sequences with V and J called. Part of the clones is missing from these tables; in studies checked, under half for an unresolved V gene and the rest for unknown reasons. V and J calls and clone size come straight from that table; D and trimming were deduced from the DNA. A total of some 250,000 clones appear in this sample, about four fifths of them only once. The ten largest clones represent approximately 3.1% of the sample.

Per the germline V gene (reference sequence), LGHDT is the CDR1 and YNNKEL is the CDR2. Including the terminal cysteine and phenylalanine, the CDR3 comprises 13 residues. Here the CDR3 DNA is all that survives: 39 bases in frame from base 1. This entry belongs to a study of blood T cell repertoires in COVID-19 (dated by TCRdb to the early 2020s). Notes on the research overall: Samples from collaborators originated in the United States, Italy and Spain and spanned both the acute and convalescent phases of COVID-19. Where HLA class I and class II types were available, the types were taken from metadata supplied by the sample provider, not from assay-based typing. The samples were drawn from two sources: the first 160 participants of the ongoing ImmuneRACE study, and approximately 1,300 subjects contributed by 6 global collaborators. Subjects who had been exposed to COVID-19, were actively infected with it, or had recovered from it provided the deeply sampled blood TCRbeta repertoires that made up the dataset. Nearly every sample came with metadata listing a de-identified subject ID, COVID-19 status, age in years and sex. A freely available public database, intended as a resource for researchers studying the immune response to SARS-CoV-2, is where the repertoires were released. The material from the prospective study consisted of cDNA or gDNA derived from T cells, B-cell-depleted T cells, or PBMCs.

Results and caveats for the whole study, not just this receptor: How much clinical and demographic metadata was included differed by source and by participant, and the metadata was provided uncurated.

Recombination linked TRBV3-1 (or the pseudogene TRBV3-2) to TRBJ2-7, and TRBD1 aligns with 8 junction nucleotides. The TCR originated in a woman aged 18-29 years with acute or convalescent COVID-19. The specimen sequenced was peripheral blood. The DNA sequence follows: TGTGCCAGCAGCCAAGGGAGGACAGGGCGATTACGGTTC. Protein translation: CASSQGRTGRLRF.